What follows are 18 T cell receptor beta chains derived from one specimen sequenced in a study of CD8 T cells in ankylosing spondylitis. MiXCR was run by TCRdb on the 5' RACE reads, yielding one entry per CDR3 protein. The sample yields about 150,000 distinct CDR3 sequences, around 42% seen once. The sample taken for sequencing was synovial fluid, either unsorted or a sorted T cell fraction (not recorded which). These receptors came from a male donor with ankylosing spondylitis.

There are many counts of this clonotype. The chain is built from TRBV6-4 and TRBJ2-2; D is undetermined. Trimming left V 0 bases short and J 5 bases short, with 4 bases between. Germline lookup yields CDR1 MRHNA and CDR2 SNTAGT. CDR3 length: 13 amino acids. The CDR3 here is CASSDSATGELFF. CDR3 DNA sequence: TGTGCCAGCAGTGACTCAGCGACCGGGGAGCTGTTTTTT.

Many counts were recorded for this clonotype. V is TRBV5-6 and J is TRBJ1-1; 8 bases match TRBD1. Germline CDR1 is SGHDT and CDR2 is YYEEEE. The CDR3 has 16 amino acids. The J segment lost 0 bases and the V segment lost 5 bases, leaving 9 bases of the junction unmatched. CDR3 sequence reads: CASRPDRAGVNTEAFF. The CDR3 DNA reads as TGTGCCAGCAGACCGGACAGGGCGGGGGTGAACACTGAAGCTTTCTTT.

Notes on this clonotype: A read error may account for a junction end that differs from germline. The gene calls are TRBV20-1 and TRBJ2-1; 8 bases line up with TRBD1. The CDR3 is made up of 10 amino acids. CDR1 is DFQATT and CDR2 is SNEGSKA in the germline V gene (reference sequence). This chain's CDR3 is CSARPGQGLF. CDR3 in DNA: TGCAGTGCTAGACCAGGACAGGGTCTCTTC.

V is TRBV20-1 and J is TRBJ1-2, with a weak D call TRBD1 (6 bases). Trimming removed 5 bases at V and 0 bases at J, with 13 bases between. The CDR3 loop spans 14 amino acids. CDR1 and CDR2 from the germline V gene are DFQATT and SNEGSKA (reference sequence). The CDR3 protein is CSAGAGEANYGYTF. The CDR3 DNA sequence: TGCAGTGCTGGGGCAGGGGAAGCTAACTATGGCTACACCTTC.

By sample share, this clonotype is medium-sized (0.01 to 0.1%). V usage is TRBV4-3 and J usage is TRBJ2-4; a weak D match, TRBD2 (5 bases). The germline V gene encodes CDR1 LGHNA and CDR2 YSLEER. Trimming removed 0 bases from V and 1 base from J, with 13 bases in between. The CDR3 length is 17 residues. Here the CDR3 DNA reads TGCGCCAGCAGCCAAGACTCGGGGAGTGGGGCCAAAAACATTCAGTACTTC. This gives the protein CASSQDSGSGAKNIQYF.

The sample holds a few counts of this clonotype. V usage is TRBV3-1 and J usage is TRBJ1-5; a weak D match, TRBD1 (5 bases). This CDR3 region has 15 residues. The V end was cut by 5 bases, the J end by 1 base, with 12 bases between. Per the germline V gene, CDR1 is LGHDT and CDR2 is YNNKEL (reference sequence). The CDR3 DNA follows: TGTGCCAGCAGCTCAAGGCAGGGAAGCAATCAGCCCCAGCATTTT. Protein product: CASSSRQGSNQPQHF.

This clonotype was seen a few times. V gene TRBV24-1 combines with J gene TRBJ2-3; TRBD2 matches at 7 bases. The length of the CDR3 is 15 residues. The ends lost 5 bases at V and 4 bases at J; junction bases unmatched: 8. Germline V CDR1 and CDR2: KGHDR, SFDVKD. CDR3 bases: TGTGCCACCAGTGCCGGGGACTATAACGCAGATACGCAGTATTTT. This codes for CATSAGDYNADTQYF.

This clonotype was counted only a few times. The V call is TRBV7-9, the J call TRBJ1-4; TRBD1 is a possible D gene (6 bases). Between the trimmed V and J ends, which lost 5 bases and 6 bases, there was a span of 10 bases. Germline V gives CDR1 SEHNR, CDR2 FQNEAQ (reference sequence). This CDR3 is built from 13 residues. This CDR3 is CASSEYRDEKLFF. The CDR3 DNA reads TGTGCCAGCAGCGAATACAGGGATGAAAAACTGTTTTTT.

The chain recombines TRBV4-3 with TRBJ2-3; unclear D gene. Trimming removed 1 base from V and 10 bases from J, with 15 bases in between. CDR1 LGHNA and CDR2 YSLEER come from the germline V gene. This CDR3 comprises 14 residues. The CDR3 loop is CASSQVSPSFAQYF. The DNA for the CDR3 is TGCGCCAGCAGCCAAGTTTCCCCCAGCTTTGCGCAGTATTTT.

V is TRBV20-1 and J is TRBJ1-6; a weak D match, TRBD1 (6 bases). Deletions cut 0 bases from V and 13 bases from J, with 16 bases between. Germline V gives CDR1 DFQATT, CDR2 SNEGSKA (reference sequence). The CDR3 runs 14 residues. CDR3 DNA sequence: TGCAGTGCTAGAGATTACAGGGCAGGAGAGCCCCTCCACTTT. Translation gives CSARDYRAGEPLHF.

The chain links TRBV7-9 to TRBJ2-1; D tentatively reads TRBD1 or TRBD2 (5 bases each). The CDR3 loop spans 14 amino acids. CDR1 and CDR2 from the germline V gene are SEHNR and FQNEAQ (reference sequence). With 7 bases removed from V and 0 bases from J, the gap between germline ends came to 10 bases. For the CDR3, the DNA is TGTGCCAGCAACGGGGCGAGCTCCTACAATGAGCAGTTCTTC. This codes for CASNGASSYNEQFF.

The rearrangement joins TRBV15 to TRBJ1-2, with D possibly TRBD1 on 6 matching bases. Germline V gene sequence: CDR1 LNHNV, CDR2 YYDKDF (reference sequence). V was shortened by 0 bases and J by 5 bases, with 13 bases between the two germline ends. The CDR3 covers 15 residues. The CDR3 loop reads CATSRDFGTKYGYTF. For the CDR3, the DNA is TGTGCCACCAGCAGAGATTTTGGGACAAAATATGGCTACACCTTC.

In this sample, this clonotype turned up many times. V and J are TRBV12-3 or TRBV12-4 and TRBJ2-5; either TRBD1 or TRBD2 may fit D (5 bases each). This CDR3 is 15 amino acids long. The V end was cut by 1 base, the J end by 5 bases, with 14 bases between. The CDR3 loop is CASSLEDGEGETQYF. CDR3 DNA sequence: TGTGCCAGCAGTTTAGAGGACGGCGAGGGGGAGACCCAGTACTTC.

The chain links TRBV12-3 or TRBV12-4 to TRBJ2-5; D is possibly TRBD1 or TRBD2 (5 bases each). The CDR3 runs 14 residues. The V and J ends lost 5 bases and 7 bases respectively, with 17 bases between them. DNA for the CDR3: TGTGCCAGCAGTAAACCCGGGGCGTTTGGGACCCAGTACTTC. This codes for CASSKPGAFGTQYF.

This rearrangement joins TRBV15 to TRBJ1-6; D is perhaps TRBD1 (5 bases). The CDR3 runs 16 residues. Looked up from germline, CDR1 is LNHNV and CDR2 is YYDKDF (reference sequence). Trimming stripped 5 bases from V and 9 bases from J, with 20 bases between. CDR3 sequence: CATSGRGVLDRSPLHF. The CDR3, as DNA: TGTGCCACCAGCGGACGAGGGGTTCTCGATCGTTCACCCCTCCACTTT.

The J gene is TRBJ2-7, the V gene TRBV4-3, with TRBD2 identical over 11 bases. Germline CDR1 is LGHNA and CDR2 is YSLEER. The V and J ends lost 0 bases and 7 bases, in that order; junction bases with no gene match: 5. This CDR3 is 15 amino acids long. The CDR3 sequence is CASSQDLAGGWEQYF. Written as DNA, the CDR3 is TGCGCCAGCAGCCAAGATCTAGCGGGAGGTTGGGAGCAGTACTTC.

The V call is TRBV6-1, the J call TRBJ2-3, with TRBD1 matching 8 bases. The CDR3 has 16 residues. CDR1 and CDR2 (germline): MNHNS, SASEGT. With 0 bases clipped from V and 1 base from J, the junction kept 3 bases outside the gene matches. The CDR3 DNA is TGTGCCAGCAGTGAAGCCGAGACAGGGGGCACAGATACGCAGTATTTT. Its protein product is CASSEAETGGTDTQYF.

The J gene is TRBJ2-2, the V gene TRBV7-9; D ambiguous. This CDR3 region has 16 residues. The germline V gene encodes CDR1 SEHNR and CDR2 FQNEAQ (reference sequence). V lost 3 bases, J lost 3 bases, and 14 bases lay in between. CDR3 protein: CASSFGTQRDTGELFF. As DNA, the CDR3 is TGTGCCAGCAGCTTCGGTACTCAAAGGGACACCGGGGAGCTGTTTTTT.